These 22 T cell receptor beta chains share one sample of origin, sequenced in a study of blood T cell repertoires in COVID-19. Sequencing was performed with immunoSEQ multiplex PCR; in TCRdb, only in-frame clones are kept and a portion is missing. Of about 220,000 clones in the sample, around 82% were seen once. The sample comprised peripheral blood. Receptors were obtained from a woman aged 40 to 50 with active or convalescent COVID-19.

Turning to this clone: Other DNA sequences in the sample encode the same CDR3. This chain uses TRBV6-5 with TRBJ1-1; tentative D call: TRBD1 (6 bases). This CDR3 has 15 amino acids. Germline lookup yields CDR1 MNHEY and CDR2 SVGAGI. V was shortened by 2 bases and J by 1 base, with 11 bases between the two germline ends. CDR3 amino acids: CASSYGGAGNTEAFF. The CDR3 DNA sequence: TGTGCCAGCAGTTACGGGGGGGCTGGGAACACTGAAGCTTTCTTT.

The V call is TRBV7-2, the J call TRBJ1-2, with 7 bases fitting TRBD1. V dropped 0 bases and J dropped 7; count of bases not matched to a gene: 5. Germline V lookup: CDR1 SGHTA, CDR2 FQGNSA. This CDR3 comprises 14 residues. CDR3 sequence: CASSLAEGAVGYTF. For the CDR3, the DNA is TGTGCCAGCAGCTTAGCTGAGGGGGCGGTTGGCTACACCTTC.

The rearrangement uses TRBV6-2 or TRBV6-3 and TRBJ2-2, with D possibly being TRBD2 (6 bases). Germline loops: CDR1 MNHEY, CDR2 SVGEGT. This CDR3 region has 17 residues. V lost 2 bases and J lost 6, with 19 bases in between. CDR3 residues: CASSYPQRGRRAGELFF. The CDR3 DNA is TGTGCCAGCAGTTACCCCCAGAGAGGACGGAGGGCCGGGGAGCTGTTTTTT.

This sequence joins TRBV7-3 and TRBJ2-3, with TRBD2 matching over 10 bases. The CDR3 totals 15 residues. Germline V gene lookup returns CDR1 SGHTA and CDR2 FQGTGA. V was pared by 5 bases and J by 6 bases, with 8 bases of the junction left unmatched. The CDR3 DNA is TGTGCCAGCAGCCTAAGCGGGGGGGCTTTGGATACGCAGTATTTT. Its translation: CASSLSGGALDTQYF.

The rearrangement links TRBV5-6 to TRBJ1-2; tentatively, D is TRBD1 (6 bases). The CDR3 is made up of 15 amino acids. Trimming cost V 2 bases and J 11 bases, with 22 bases left between them. The germline V gene has CDR1 SGHDT and CDR2 YYEEEE. In nucleotides, the CDR3 is TGTGCCAGCAGCTTCACAAGCCGGGAGGGGGGAGGTTACACCTTC. Residues: CASSFTSREGGGYTF.

V is TRBV9 and J is TRBJ2-1; TRBD2 agrees at 7 bases. V shed 3 bases, J shed 0 bases, and the junction held 6 bases outside the gene matches. The CDR3 extends over 16 amino acids. Germline V gene data show CDR1 as SGDLS and CDR2 as YYNGEE. The CDR3 reads CASSAGTTSSYNEQFF. CDR3 coding DNA: TGTGCCAGCAGCGCAGGGACTACCTCCTCCTACAATGAGCAGTTCTTC.

In its sample, this clone was seen a few times. The chain uses TRBV7-3 and TRBJ2-5; possibly TRBD2 for D (6 bases). Trimming pared 2 bases from V and 5 bases from J, leaving 15 bases between. This CDR3 is 15 amino acids long. Looked up from germline, CDR1 is SGHTA and CDR2 is FQGTGA. The DNA for the CDR3 is TGTGCCAGCAGCTTAGGCGGGATAAGAGACGAGACCCAGTACTTC. Translation gives CASSLGGIRDETQYF.

J is TRBJ2-5 and V is TRBV11-2, with 8 bases fitting TRBD2. The length of the CDR3 is 14 residues. V lost 2 bases to trimming and J lost 3 bases; unmatched junction nucleotides: 2. CDR1 and CDR2 from the germline V gene are SGHAT and FQNNGV. The CDR3 region is CASSLSGGEETQYF. In nucleotides, the CDR3 is TGTGCCAGCAGCTTATCGGGGGGGGAAGAGACCCAGTACTTC.

This chain links TRBV7-2 with TRBJ1-1, with D hard to call. This CDR3 contains 14 residues. Germline CDR1 reads SGHTA; CDR2 reads FQGNSA. V lost 0 bases and J lost 7, with 12 bases in between. CDR3 sequence (DNA): TGTGCCAGCAGCTTAGCGAGGGTTGGGAGTGAAGCTTTCTTT. This translates into CASSLARVGSEAFF.

V is TRBV27 and J is TRBJ1-2; the match to TRBD1 covers 7 bases. This CDR3 spans 15 amino acids. V lost 0 bases and J lost 8; bases outside the gene matches: 9. The germline gives CDR1 MNHEY, CDR2 SMNVEV (reference sequence). CDR3 bases: TGTGCCAGCAGTTTATCCAACAGGGGAAAAAGGGGCTACACCTTC. Translating gives CASSLSNRGKRGYTF.

V is TRBV5-5 and J is TRBJ2-1; TRBD2 matches 9 bases. The CDR3 consists of 17 residues. Trimming took 2 bases from V and 2 from J; bases not matched to a gene: 8. The germline gives CDR1 SGHKS, CDR2 YYEKEE (reference sequence). CDR3 sequence reads: CASSFGGRAIPYNEQFF. The CDR3, as DNA: TGTGCCAGCAGCTTCGGCGGGAGGGCCATCCCCTACAATGAGCAGTTCTTC.

The CDR3 nucleotides read TGTGCCAGCAGCTTCCCGGGACAGGATGATGAGCAGTACTTC. Its protein is CASSFPGQDDEQYF. The V call is TRBV11-3, the J call TRBJ2-7; 8 nucleotides agree with TRBD1. The germline V gene has CDR1 SGHNT and CDR2 YENEEA. V trimming: 3 bases; J trimming: 7 bases; junction bases outside the gene matches: 8. The CDR3 loop spans 14 amino acids.

CDR3 in amino acids: CASSLRPGNDIQYF. CDR3 sequence (DNA): TGTGCCAGCTCACTACGTCCAGGGAATGACATTCAGTACTTC. The chain joins TRBV18 to TRBJ2-4, with D possibly TRBD1 on 5 matching bases. Looked up from germline, CDR1 is KGHSH and CDR2 is LQKENI. V was pared by 4 bases and J by 8 bases, with 15 bases between. CDR3 length equals 14 residues.

This clone was recorded only once. The V and J genes are TRBV27 and TRBJ1-6; 8 bases are a match to TRBD1. J lost 5 bases, V lost 2 bases, and 8 bases had no gene match. Germline lookup yields CDR1 MNHEY and CDR2 SMNVEV (reference sequence). This CDR3 contains 17 residues. The CDR3 DNA is TGTGCCAGCAGTTTAAAAGGCAGGGGGCATAATAATTCACCCCTCCACTTT. It encodes CASSLKGRGHNNSPLHF.

The gene calls are TRBV7-3 and TRBJ1-2; D possibly corresponds to TRBD1 (5 bases). CDR1 is SGHTA, CDR2 FQGTGA, per germline. The V end was cut by 3 bases, the J end by 4 bases, with 9 bases between. The CDR3 sequence is 13 residues long. CDR3 sequence reads: CASSFGGSYGYTF. The CDR3 DNA sequence: TGTGCCAGCAGCTTCGGGGGGTCCTATGGCTACACCTTC.

This clone was detected only once. CDR3 DNA sequence: TGTGCCAGTAGCCTCCGGGACAGGGAAGTCAACACTGAAGCTTTCTTT. Residues: CASSLRDREVNTEAFF. The genes are TRBV19 and TRBJ1-1; 9 positions agree with TRBD1. V shed 6 bases, J shed 2 bases, and the junction held 10 bases outside the gene matches. The CDR3 sequence is 16 residues long. Looked up from germline, CDR1 is LNHDA and CDR2 is SQIVND (reference sequence).

V usage is TRBV11-3 and J usage is TRBJ1-2; D not certain. The CDR3 has 12 amino acids. Germline V lookup: CDR1 SGHNT, CDR2 YENEEA. V was clipped by 5 bases and J by 6 bases, with 10 bases between them. The CDR3 nucleotides read TGTGCCAGCAGCACACAGAGAGATGGCTACACCTTC. Its protein product is CASSTQRDGYTF.

The chain carries TRBV10-3 and TRBJ1-1; 8 bases are shared with TRBD1. The germline V gene has CDR1 ENHRY and CDR2 SYGVKD. J gave up 0 bases and V 5 bases, and 5 bases lay outside the gene matches. This CDR3 has 15 amino acids. CDR3 sequence (DNA): TGTGCCATCAGTACCCGACAGGGGATGAACACTGAAGCTTTCTTT. Protein: CAISTRQGMNTEAFF.

The chain joins TRBV23-1 to TRBJ1-1, with a tentative D call TRBD1 (5 bases). TRBV23-1 has ORF status, its function being uncertain. The CDR3 totals 14 residues. V shed 3 bases and J shed 5 bases, with 13 bases lying between them. CDR3 loop: CASSQRGGWTEAFF. Written as DNA, the CDR3 is TGCGCCAGCAGTCAGCGGGGCGGGTGGACTGAAGCTTTCTTT.

The chain has TRBV10-2 and TRBJ2-3; TRBD1 matches at 7 bases. Germline CDR1 is WSHSY and CDR2 is SAAADI. This CDR3 spans 14 amino acids. After removal of 5 bases from V and 5 bases from J, the junction contained 7 bases not matched to a gene. The CDR3 coding sequence is TGCGCCAGCAGTAAACGGACAGGTGTAGATACGCAGTATTTT. Translation gives CASSKRTGVDTQYF.

J is TRBJ2-7 and V is TRBV28; D gene ambiguous. The V end lost 3 bases, the J end lost 4 bases, and 7 bases lay between the germline ends. CDR1 is MDHEN, CDR2 SYDVKM, per germline. The CDR3 contains 12 residues. CDR3 residues: CASSLTSYEQYF. CDR3 in DNA: TGTGCCAGCAGTTTGACATCGTACGAGCAGTACTTC.

This clone was picked up one time. V is TRBV5-1 and J is TRBJ2-3, with a possible D match to TRBD1 (5 bases). V lost 1 base, J lost 6 bases, and 12 bases lay in between. CDR1 is SGHRS and CDR2 is YFSETQ in the germline V gene. The CDR3 has 14 residues. CDR3 bases: TGCGCCAGCAGCTTGACCCCGTGGGGCGATACGCAGTATTTT. Its translation: CASSLTPWGDTQYF.